This T cell receptor beta chain derives from a study of T cell repertoires in cytomegalovirus infection. Looking at the study overall: Recently identified HLA-C-restricted CMV epitopes and well-studied HLA-B-restricted CMV epitopes were used by the study. CMV infection and matching HLA type were both indicated by public TCR beta signatures.

In its sample, this clonotype was seen once. Its antigen is still unknown. Overall study findings and caveats: Dominating the ex vivo response were TCR beta clonotypes that were CMV-specific and HLA-C-restricted.

TCRdb independently ran MiXCR on the reads; one entry per CDR3 protein. The sample contains about half a million distinct CDR3 sequences, approximately 46% of which appear only once. The sequence was collected from a human donor in good health (CMV status not recorded). Some clones in this sample may be carry-over from other donors' samples. The sample here was cultured PBMCs, taken from culture after CMV antigen stimulation.

CDR3 in amino acids: CASSSGLLLGTGELFF. The CDR3 DNA is TGTGCCAGCAGCTCCGGACTACTACTGGGCACCGGGGAGCTGTTTTTT. This chain uses TRBV7-9 with TRBJ2-2; TRBD2 is a possible D gene (6 bases). Germline V CDR1 and CDR2: SEHNR, FQNEAQ (reference sequence). CDR3 size: 16 residues. Trimming pared 4 bases from V and 4 bases from J, leaving 16 bases between. The entire variable domain, with the rest obtained from reference TRBV7-9 and TRBJ2-2, is as follows: DTGVSQNPRHKITKRGQNVTFRCDPISEHNRLYWYRQTLGQGPEFLTYFQNEAQLEKSRLLSDRFSAERPKGSFSTLEIQRTEQGDSAMYLCASSSGLLLGTGELFFGEGSRLTVL.